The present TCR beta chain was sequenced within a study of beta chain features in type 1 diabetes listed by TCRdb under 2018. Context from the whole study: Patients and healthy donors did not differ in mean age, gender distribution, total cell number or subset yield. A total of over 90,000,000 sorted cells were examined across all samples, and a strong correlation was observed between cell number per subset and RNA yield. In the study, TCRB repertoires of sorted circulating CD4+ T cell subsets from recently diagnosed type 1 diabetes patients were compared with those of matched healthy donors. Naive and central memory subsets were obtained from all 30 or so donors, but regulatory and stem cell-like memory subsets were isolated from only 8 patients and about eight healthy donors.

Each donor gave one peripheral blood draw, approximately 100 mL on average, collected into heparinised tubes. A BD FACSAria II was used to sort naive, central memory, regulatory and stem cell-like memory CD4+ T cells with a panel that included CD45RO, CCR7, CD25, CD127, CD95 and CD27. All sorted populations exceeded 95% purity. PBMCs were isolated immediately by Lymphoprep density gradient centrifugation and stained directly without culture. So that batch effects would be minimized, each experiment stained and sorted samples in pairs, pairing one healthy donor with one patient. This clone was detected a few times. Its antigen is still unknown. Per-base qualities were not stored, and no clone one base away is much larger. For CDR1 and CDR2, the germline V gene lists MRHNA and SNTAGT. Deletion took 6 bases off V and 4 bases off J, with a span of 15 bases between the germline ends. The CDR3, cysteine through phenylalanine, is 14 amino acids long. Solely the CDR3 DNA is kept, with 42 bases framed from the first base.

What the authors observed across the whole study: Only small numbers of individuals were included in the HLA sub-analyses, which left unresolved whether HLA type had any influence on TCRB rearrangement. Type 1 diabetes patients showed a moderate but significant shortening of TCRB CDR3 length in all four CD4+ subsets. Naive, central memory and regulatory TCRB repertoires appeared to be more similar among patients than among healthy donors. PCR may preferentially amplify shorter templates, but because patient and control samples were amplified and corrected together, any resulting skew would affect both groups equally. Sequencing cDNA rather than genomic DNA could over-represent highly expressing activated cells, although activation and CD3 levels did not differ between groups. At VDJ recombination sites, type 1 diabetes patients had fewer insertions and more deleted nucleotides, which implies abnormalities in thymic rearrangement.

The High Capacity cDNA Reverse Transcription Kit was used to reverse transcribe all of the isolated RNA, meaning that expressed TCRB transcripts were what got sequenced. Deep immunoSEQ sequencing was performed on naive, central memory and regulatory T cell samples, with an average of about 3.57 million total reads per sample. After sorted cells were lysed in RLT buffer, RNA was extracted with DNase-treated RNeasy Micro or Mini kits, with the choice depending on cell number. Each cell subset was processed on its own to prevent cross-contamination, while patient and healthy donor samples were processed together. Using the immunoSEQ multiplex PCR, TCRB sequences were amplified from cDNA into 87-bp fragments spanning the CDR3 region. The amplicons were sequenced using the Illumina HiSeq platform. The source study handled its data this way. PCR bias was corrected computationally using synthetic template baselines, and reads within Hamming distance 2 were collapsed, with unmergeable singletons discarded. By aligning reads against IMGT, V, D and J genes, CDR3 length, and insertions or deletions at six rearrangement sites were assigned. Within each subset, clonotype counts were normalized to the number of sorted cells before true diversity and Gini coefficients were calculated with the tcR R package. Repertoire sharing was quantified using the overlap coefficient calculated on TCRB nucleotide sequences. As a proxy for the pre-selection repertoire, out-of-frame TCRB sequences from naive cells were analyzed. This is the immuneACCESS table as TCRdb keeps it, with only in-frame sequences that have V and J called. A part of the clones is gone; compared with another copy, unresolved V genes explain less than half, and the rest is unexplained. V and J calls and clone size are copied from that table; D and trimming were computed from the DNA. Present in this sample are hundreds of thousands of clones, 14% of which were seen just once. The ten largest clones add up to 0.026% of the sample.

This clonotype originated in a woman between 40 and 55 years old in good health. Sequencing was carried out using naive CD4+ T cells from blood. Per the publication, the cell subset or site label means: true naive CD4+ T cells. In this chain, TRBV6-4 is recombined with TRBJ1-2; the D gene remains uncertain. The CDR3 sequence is CASSPNPVTYGYTF. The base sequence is TGTGCCAGCAGCCCGAACCCAGTTACCTATGGCTACACCTTC.